These 32 T cell receptor beta chains came from one sample sequenced in a study of regulatory T cells in long-lasting Graves disease. Construction of the TCR beta libraries employed iRepertoire HTBI primers in conjunction with Arm-PCR of CDR3 regions. TCRdb reanalysed the multiplex PCR reads using MiXCR and keeps one entry per CDR3 protein. The sample records over 200,000 distinct CDR3 sequences, 18% being singletons. The time point: newly diagnosed GD, antithyroid drugs for less than 3 months. RNA from PBMCs was the source of the TCR library. This sample was shared with a second study, whose subject was T cells in Graves' hyperthyroidism and ophthalmopathy.

Source: peripheral blood mononuclear cells (PBMCs), taken at new diagnosis, from a patient treated with antithyroid drugs. These receptors were taken from a woman aged 30 to 39 with Graves disease.

This clonotype was detected many times. This sequence joins TRBV19 and TRBJ1-1; D possibly corresponds to TRBD1 (5 bases). The CDR3 consists of 14 residues. CDR1 LNHDA and CDR2 SQIVND come from the germline V gene (reference sequence). V was cut by 5 bases and J by 5 bases, with 15 bases left in between. The CDR3 DNA reads as TGTGCCAGTAGTCCCGGTGGGGGTGTGACTGAAGCTTTCTTT. Translating it yields CASSPGGGVTEAFF.

J is TRBJ2-5 and V is TRBV12-3 or TRBV12-4; no clear D gene. The CDR3 runs to 12 residues. V lost 3 bases and J 5 bases, leaving 7 bases between the germline ends. The DNA of the CDR3 is TGTGCCAGCAGTTTTACTTCGGAGACCCAGTACTTC. It codes for CASSFTSETQYF.

This clonotype was counted ten times or more. Germline is not matched at one junction end, which may reflect a read error. The chain carries TRBV4-2 and TRBJ1-6; maybe TRBD1 (5 bases). Germline V CDR1 and CDR2: LGHNA, YNFKEQ. The CDR3 runs to 13 residues. The CDR3 protein is CASSQEFGHQIYF. The CDR3 DNA is TGTGCCAGCAGCCAAGAGTTTGGACACCAAATCTACTTT.

The table lists this clonotype with many counts. This chain links TRBV12-3 or TRBV12-4 with TRBJ1-5; 9 bases are a match to TRBD1. This CDR3 contains 17 residues. With 6 bases clipped from V and 2 bases from J, the junction kept 11 bases outside the gene matches. CDR3: CASSPGTGGVGNQPQHF. CDR3 DNA sequence: TGTGCCAGCAGCCCTGGAACAGGGGGCGTGGGCAATCAGCCCCAGCATTTT.

This clonotype has at least ten counts. V usage is TRBV12-3 or TRBV12-4 and J usage is TRBJ2-5; the D gene could be TRBD1 or TRBD2 (5 bases each). The CDR3 runs to 14 residues. V was clipped by 5 bases and J by 2 bases, with 12 bases between them. In DNA, the CDR3 is TGTGCCAGCAGTCCGGGACGGGTACAAGAGACCCAGTACTTC. This translates into CASSPGRVQETQYF.

Comment on this clonotype: This likely stems from a read error, as it lies one base from a far larger clone. This sequence joins TRBV7-3 and TRBJ2-7, with no clear D. This CDR3 is built from 15 residues. V was clipped by 0 bases and J by 2 bases, with 11 bases between them. Germline V lookup: CDR1 SGHTA, CDR2 FQGTGA. DNA for the CDR3: TGTGCCAGCAGCTTAACCGGACCTAGAGCCTACGAGCAGTACTTC. This translates into CASSLTGPRAYEQYF. The complete variable domain, with remaining parts taken from reference TRBV7-3 and TRBJ2-7, reads GAGVSQTPSNKVTEKGKYVELRCDPISGHTALYWYRQSLGQGPEFLIYFQGTGAADDSGLPNDRFFAVRPEGSVSTLKIQRTERGDSAVYLCASSLTGPRAYEQYFGPGTRLTVT.

This clonotype was recorded many times. The rearrangement uses TRBV6-1 and TRBJ1-1; 8 nucleotides line up with TRBD1. This CDR3 region has 15 residues. Trimming took 6 bases from V and 1 from J; bases not matched to a gene: 7. Germline V gene data show CDR1 as MNHNS and CDR2 as SASEGT. CDR3 coding DNA: TGTGCCAGCAGGGGCGGACAGGGCTCGAACACTGAAGCTTTCTTT. Protein product: CASRGGQGSNTEAFF.

This clonotype was observed at least ten times. The V gene is TRBV3-1, the J gene TRBJ2-7; D tentatively fits TRBD1 or TRBD2 (5 bases each). The CDR3 sequence is 14 residues long. V was cut by 3 bases and J by 2 bases, with 11 bases left in between. CDR1 LGHDT and CDR2 YNNKEL come from the germline V gene (reference sequence). The CDR3 DNA follows: TGTGCCAGCAGCCAGGGGACGGTCACCTACGAGCAGTACTTC. This codes for CASSQGTVTYEQYF.

This clonotype occurred many times. J is TRBJ1-3 and V is TRBV7-2, with D unresolved. The ends were cut back, 4 bases at V and 0 bases at J, with 13 bases in the middle. Germline CDR1 reads SGHTA; CDR2 reads FQGNSA. The CDR3 runs 16 residues. The CDR3 is CASSSTDGDSGNTIYF. For the CDR3, the DNA is TGTGCCAGCAGCTCCACTGACGGAGACTCTGGAAACACCATATATTTT.

This clonotype showed up many times. The chain joins TRBV5-1 to TRBJ1-1, with D uncertain. V was clipped by 1 base and J by 0 bases, with 16 bases between them. Germline V gene lookup returns CDR1 SGHRS and CDR2 YFSETQ. This CDR3 has 17 residues. The CDR3 DNA reads TGCGCCAGCAGCTTGTTGTGGGAACAGAGCATGAACACTGAAGCTTTCTTT. Translating it yields CASSLLWEQSMNTEAFF.

The chain recombines TRBV30 with TRBJ2-1, with 7 bases lining up with TRBD1. After removal of 4 bases from V and 1 base from J, the junction contained 4 bases not matched to a gene. Germline assignment: CDR1 GTSNPN and CDR2 SVGIG (reference sequence). The CDR3 sequence is 14 residues long. CDR3 sequence: CAWNAQGSYNEQFF. The CDR3 DNA reads TGTGCCTGGAACGCACAGGGGTCCTACAATGAGCAGTTCTTC. The variable domain in full, with the rest retrieved from reference TRBV30 and TRBJ2-1, is SQTIHQWPATLVQPVGSPLSLECTVEGTSNPNLYWYRQAAGRGLQLLFYSVGIGQISSEVPQNLSASRPQDRQFILSSKKLLLSDSGFYLCAWNAQGSYNEQFFGPGTRLTVL.

This clonotype has only a few counts. The chain uses TRBV20-1 and TRBJ2-1; 9 nucleotides match TRBD2. The CDR3 is made up of 13 amino acids. CDR1 is DFQATT and CDR2 is SNEGSKA in the germline V gene (reference sequence). The CDR3 protein is CSWGGGGADEQFF. Written as DNA, the CDR3 is TGCTCTTGGGGGGGCGGGGGGGCCGATGAGCAGTTCTTC.

This clonotype was detected ten times or more. The chain joins TRBV3-1 to TRBJ2-1; 7 bases line up with TRBD2. V lost 4 bases to trimming and J lost 5 bases; unmatched junction nucleotides: 2. This CDR3 contains 13 residues. CDR1 is LGHDT, CDR2 YNNKEL, per germline (reference sequence). CDR3 protein: CASSLAGDNEQFF. CDR3 in DNA: TGTGCCAGCAGCCTGGCGGGGGACAATGAGCAGTTCTTC.

Remarks on this clonotype: A much larger clone is a single base away; this may be a read error. This sequence joins TRBV2 and TRBJ2-5, with 8 bases aligning to TRBD2. The J call is doubtful: the DNA matches TRBJ2-1 better. Germline V gene sequence: CDR1 SNHLY, CDR2 FYNNEI. The CDR3 runs to 14 residues. The CDR3 spells CASTIGTRGGEQFF. DNA for the CDR3: TGTGCCAGCACAATAGGGACTAGGGGGGGGGAGCAGTTCTTC.

The chain couples TRBV12-3 or TRBV12-4 to TRBJ2-3, with D perhaps matching TRBD2 (6 bases). The CDR3 has 16 amino acids. Trimming cost V 1 base and J 2 bases, with 13 bases left between them. CDR3 protein: CASSLGLARVTDTQYF. CDR3 DNA sequence: TGTGCCAGCAGTTTAGGTCTAGCGAGAGTCACAGATACGCAGTATTTT.

A word on this clonotype: This may be a read error, as it is one base from a much larger clone. The gene calls are TRBV5-1 and TRBJ1-4; the D is unclear. Germline values: CDR1 SGHRS, CDR2 YFSETQ. The CDR3 totals 15 residues. CDR3 bases: TGCGCCAGCGGCTTAATATTTCAGGCGGGGGAAAAACTGTTTTTT. Protein: CASGLIFQAGEKLFF.

This clonotype was detected ten times or more. V and J are TRBV3-1 and TRBJ1-1, with TRBD1 as a possible D gene (6 bases). The germline CDR1 and CDR2 sequences are LGHDT and YNNKEL (reference sequence). This CDR3 comprises 16 residues. Between the trimmed V and J ends, which lost 0 bases and 5 bases, there was a span of 16 bases. CDR3 amino acids: CASSQEVRGGETEAFF. As DNA, the CDR3 is TGTGCCAGCAGCCAAGAAGTAAGAGGGGGAGAGACTGAAGCTTTCTTT.

The rearrangement joins TRBV5-4 to TRBJ1-6, with D hard to call. Germline assignment: CDR1 SGHNT and CDR2 YYREEE (reference sequence). Trimming shortened V by 1 base and J by 5 bases, and 4 bases separated the two germline ends. The CDR3 has 13 amino acids. The CDR3 loop is CASSLMDNSPLHF. CDR3 nucleotide sequence: TGTGCCAGCAGCTTGATGGATAATTCACCCCTCCACTTT.

This clonotype was seen ten or more times. V and J are TRBV18 and TRBJ1-2; 10 nucleotides agree with TRBD1. This CDR3 has 15 residues. J lost 4 bases, V lost 3 bases, and 5 bases had no gene match. The germline CDR1 and CDR2 sequences are KGHSH and LQKENI. The CDR3 here is CASSPGQGTTYGYTF. CDR3 in DNA: TGTGCCAGCTCACCGGGACAGGGGACCACCTATGGCTACACCTTC.

A remark on this clonotype: Given a much more abundant clone one base away, this may be a read error. This rearrangement joins TRBV20-1 to TRBJ1-5; D is possibly TRBD1 (5 bases). CDR1 DFQATT and CDR2 SNEGSKA come from the germline V gene (reference sequence). The CDR3 runs to 14 residues. This CDR3 reads CSARQGARNQLQHF. The DNA for the CDR3 is TGCAGTGCTCGGCAGGGAGCCCGGAATCAGCTCCAGCATTTT.

This clonotype was picked up many times. The rearrangement links TRBV7-9 to TRBJ2-5; D is ambiguous. CDR1 and CDR2 from the germline V gene are SEHNR and FQNEAQ (reference sequence). The CDR3 length is 12 residues. V was shortened by 1 base and J by 7 bases, with 7 bases between the two germline ends. CDR3 loop: CASSLGDGTQYF. The CDR3 coding sequence is TGTGCCAGCAGCTTAGGAGACGGGACCCAGTACTTC.

This clonotype turned up a few times. The chain uses TRBV4-1 and TRBJ2-1, with no clear D. The end of the DNA is better explained by TRBJ2-5, so the J call may be wrong. Per the germline V gene, CDR1 is MGHRA and CDR2 is YSYEKL. This CDR3 is 14 amino acids long. CDR3 residues: CASSQAGGEETQYF. In nucleotides, the CDR3 is TGCGCCAGCAGCCAAGCGGGTGGAGAAGAGACCCAGTACTTC.

This clonotype showed up many times. V gene TRBV11-2 combines with J gene TRBJ2-1; 8 bases are shared with TRBD2. Germline V lookup: CDR1 SGHAT, CDR2 FQNNGV. Unmatched junction bases numbered 5, after V lost 6 bases and J lost 1 base. This CDR3 is 15 amino acids long. The chain's CDR3 is CASRSSGSSYNEQFF. For the CDR3, the DNA is TGTGCCAGCAGATCAAGCGGGAGTTCCTACAATGAGCAGTTCTTC.

This clonotype was counted at least ten times. V and J are TRBV16 and TRBJ1-1; D is perhaps TRBD1 (5 bases). Germline-derived CDR1 and CDR2 are KGHSY and FQNENV. The CDR3 extends over 13 amino acids. Trimming shortened V by 4 bases and J by 4 bases, and 10 bases separated the two germline ends. The CDR3 loop reads CASSPQGVTEAFF. The CDR3 bases are TGTGCCAGCAGCCCACAAGGGGTCACTGAAGCTTTCTTT.

This clonotype has a count of ten or more. The genes are TRBV9 and TRBJ1-2; D unresolved. From germline, CDR1 is SGDLS and CDR2 YYNGEE. This CDR3 contains 14 residues. V lost 4 bases to trimming and J lost 6 bases, with 16 bases between them. This chain's CDR3 is CASSPRTGYNGYTF. CDR3 nucleotide sequence: TGTGCCAGCAGCCCGAGGACGGGCTATAATGGCTACACCTTC. The full variable domain, with the rest looked up from reference TRBV9 and TRBJ1-2, is DSGVTQTPKHLITATGQRVTLRCSPRSGDLSVYWYQQSLDQGLQFLIQYYNGEERAKGNILERFSAQQFPDLHSELNLSSLELGDSALYFCASSPRTGYNGYTFGSGTRLTVV.

J is TRBJ2-7 and V is TRBV11-2; TRBD2 aligns across 9 bases. V shed 0 bases, J shed 0 bases, and the junction held 3 bases outside the gene matches. CDR1 is SGHAT, CDR2 FQNNGV, per germline. The CDR3 length is 16 residues. For the CDR3, the DNA is TGTGCCAGCAGCTTAGATCCGGGACTAGCCTCCTACGAGCAGTACTTC. This sequence encodes CASSLDPGLASYEQYF.

The chain is built from TRBV7-3 and TRBJ2-2; 8 positions agree with TRBD1. Trimming removed 2 bases from V and 7 bases from J; junction bases left unmatched: 6. The length of the CDR3 is 15 residues. From germline, CDR1 is SGHTA and CDR2 FQGTGA. For the CDR3, the DNA is TGTGCCAGCAGCTTACAGGGACAGGCGGGCGGGGAGCTGTTTTTT. Its protein product is CASSLQGQAGGELFF. The full variable domain, its missing parts supplied by reference TRBV7-3 and TRBJ2-2, is GAGVSQTPSNKVTEKGKYVELRCDPISGHTALYWYRQSLGQGPEFLIYFQGTGAADDSGLPNDRFFAVRPEGSVSTLKIQRTERGDSAVYLCASSLQGQAGGELFFGEGSRLTVL.

This clonotype was seen many times. This chain connects TRBV27 to TRBJ2-2; the match to TRBD1 covers 10 bases. Germline CDR1 MNHEY, CDR2 SMNVEV (reference sequence). This CDR3 is built from 15 residues. The V gene end was trimmed by 4 bases and the J gene end by 7 bases; junction bases not matched to a gene: 6. The CDR3 DNA reads TGTGCCAGCAGTTCGGGACAGGGGCGGATCGGGGAGCTGTTTTTT. Translating it yields CASSSGQGRIGELFF.

This clonotype turned up a few times. The rearrangement links TRBV7-2 to TRBJ2-1, with 10 bases identical to TRBD1. J lost 7 bases, V lost 5 bases, and 14 bases had no gene match. The germline V gene has CDR1 SGHTA and CDR2 FQGNSA. The CDR3 contains 17 residues. Written as DNA, the CDR3 is TGTGCCAGCAGCCGCGACAGGGGGCAGAGGTTTATGAATGAGCAGTTCTTC. It translates to CASSRDRGQRFMNEQFF.

Worth noting for this clonotype: This is likely an artifact of a read error, given a far larger clone one base away. The chain uses TRBV9 and TRBJ1-1; D possibly corresponds to TRBD1 (6 bases). This CDR3 is built from 15 residues. The germline V gene encodes CDR1 SGDLS and CDR2 YYNGEE. This chain's CDR3 is CASSPGAGVNTGAFF. The CDR3 DNA reads as TGTGCCAGCAGCCCAGGGGCAGGGGTGAACACTGGAGCTTTCTTT.

This clonotype was seen ten or more times. The V and J genes are TRBV2 and TRBJ2-1, with 7 nucleotides matching TRBD1. The CDR3 covers 12 residues. With 7 bases clipped from V and 6 bases from J, the junction kept 3 bases outside the gene matches. Germline assignment: CDR1 SNHLY and CDR2 FYNNEI. The CDR3 here is CASKRGRNEQFF. CDR3 bases: TGTGCCAGCAAAAGGGGGCGCAATGAGCAGTTCTTC. The full variable domain, its missing parts supplied by reference TRBV2 and TRBJ2-1, is EPEVTQTPSHQVTQMGQEVILRCVPISNHLYFYWYRQILGQKVEFLVSFYNNEISEKSEIFDDQFSVERPDGSNFTLKIRSTKLEDSAMYFCASKRGRNEQFFGPGTRLTVL.

This clonotype was detected many times. At one of its ends the junction is not consistent with the germline gene, which may arise from a read error. The V gene is TRBV11-2, the J gene TRBJ2-3; a possible D gene is TRBD1 (5 bases). This CDR3 spans 16 amino acids. Per germline, CDR1 SGHAT and CDR2 FQNNGV. The CDR3 DNA reads as TGTGCCAGCAGTTTAGGGGTGGCGACTTCCACAGATACGCAGTATTTT. This encodes CASSLGVATSTDTQYF.